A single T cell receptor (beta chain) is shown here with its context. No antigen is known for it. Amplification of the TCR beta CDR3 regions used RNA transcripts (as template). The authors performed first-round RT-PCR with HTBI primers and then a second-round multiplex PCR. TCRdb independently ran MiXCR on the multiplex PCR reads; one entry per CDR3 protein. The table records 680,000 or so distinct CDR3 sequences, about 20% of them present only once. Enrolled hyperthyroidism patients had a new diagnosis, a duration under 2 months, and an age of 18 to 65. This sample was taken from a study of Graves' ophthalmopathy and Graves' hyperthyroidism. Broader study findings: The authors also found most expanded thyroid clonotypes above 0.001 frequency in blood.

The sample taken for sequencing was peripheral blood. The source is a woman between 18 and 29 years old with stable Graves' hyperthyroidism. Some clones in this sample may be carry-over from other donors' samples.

Here the CDR3 DNA reads TGTGCCAGCAGTTACCGACAGGGGTACCAAGAGACCCAGTACTTC. It is translated as CASSYRQGYQETQYF. This sequence joins TRBV6-5 and TRBJ2-5; 8 bases match TRBD1. V dropped 2 bases and J dropped 0; count of bases not matched to a gene: 2. The CDR3 has 15 residues. Germline V gene data show CDR1 as MNHEY and CDR2 as SVGAGI.